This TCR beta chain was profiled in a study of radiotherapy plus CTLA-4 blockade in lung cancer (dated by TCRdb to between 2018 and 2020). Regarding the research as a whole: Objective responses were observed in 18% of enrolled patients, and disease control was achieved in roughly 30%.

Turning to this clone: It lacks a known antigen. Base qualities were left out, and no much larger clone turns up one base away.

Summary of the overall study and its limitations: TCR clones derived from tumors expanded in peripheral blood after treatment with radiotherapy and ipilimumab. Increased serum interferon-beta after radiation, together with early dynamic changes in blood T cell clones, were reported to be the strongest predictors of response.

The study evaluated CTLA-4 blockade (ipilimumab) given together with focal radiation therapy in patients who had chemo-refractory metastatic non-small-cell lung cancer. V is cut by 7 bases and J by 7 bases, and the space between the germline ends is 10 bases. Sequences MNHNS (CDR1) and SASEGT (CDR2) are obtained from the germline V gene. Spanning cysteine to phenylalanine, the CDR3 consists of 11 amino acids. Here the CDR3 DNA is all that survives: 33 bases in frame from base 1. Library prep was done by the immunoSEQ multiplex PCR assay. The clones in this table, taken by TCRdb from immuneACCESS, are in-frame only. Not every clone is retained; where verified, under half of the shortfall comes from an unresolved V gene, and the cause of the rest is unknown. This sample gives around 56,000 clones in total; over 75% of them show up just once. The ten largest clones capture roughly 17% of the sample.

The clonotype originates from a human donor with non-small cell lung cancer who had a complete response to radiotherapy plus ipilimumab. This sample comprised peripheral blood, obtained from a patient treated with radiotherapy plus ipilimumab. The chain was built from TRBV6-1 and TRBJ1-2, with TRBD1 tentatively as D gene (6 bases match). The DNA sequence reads TGTGCCAGCAATACAGGGCTTGGCTACACCTTC. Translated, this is CASNTGLGYTF.